Listed here is a single T cell receptor (beta chain). The sample is drawn from a study of technical replicates of blood from a few donors. The repertoire was sequenced with immunoSEQ multiplex PCR; TCRdb's copy has only in-frame clones and lacks some. The data show tens of thousands of clones, 95% to 98% seen once. The CDR3 consists of 17 residues. V gave up 1 base and J gave up 0 bases, with 13 bases separating them. Germline V gene sequence: CDR1 MDHEN, CDR2 SYDVKM. This clonotype was obtained from a human donor in good health. Sequencing input: T cells isolated from PBMCs. The rearrangement joins TRBV28 to TRBJ1-3; D uncertain. CDR3 region: CASSLFVQQSSGNTIYF. CDR3 in DNA: TGTGCCAGCAGTTTATTCGTCCAACAGAGCTCTGGAAACACCATATATTTT.